The 8 T cell receptor beta chains given below trace back to one sample, sequenced in a study of cytomegalovirus exposure and HLA in healthy donors. The PCR made use of 60 Vbeta and 13 Jbeta primers. TCRdb's copy holds only in-frame clones and misses some; the assay was immunoSEQ multiplex PCR. The repertoire holds roughly 200,000 clones, with around 83% as singletons. Sequencing used PBMCs. Source of these receptors: a woman between 40 and 55 years old in good health and CMV-seronegative.

The CDR3: CASSLAIQGGGTGELFF. The CDR3 DNA sequence: TGTGCCAGCAGCTTAGCTATCCAGGGGGGAGGAACCGGGGAGCTGTTTTTT. This chain links TRBV7-9 with TRBJ2-2, with a weak D call TRBD1 (7 bases). With 0 bases removed from V and 5 bases from J, the gap between germline ends came to 16 bases. The germline gives CDR1 SEHNR, CDR2 FQNEAQ (reference sequence). The CDR3 loop spans 17 amino acids.

The chain couples TRBV5-1 to TRBJ2-7; D perhaps matches TRBD2 (6 bases). Germline loops: CDR1 SGHRS, CDR2 YFSETQ. The CDR3 is 12 residues long. With 7 bases removed from V and 3 bases from J, the gap between germline ends came to 11 bases. The CDR3 region has the DNA TGCGCCAGCCGCGCGGGGAACTACGAGCAGTACTTC. This gives the protein CASRAGNYEQYF.

This sequence joins TRBV5-3 and TRBJ2-7, with D unclear. TRBV5-3 is designated an ORF whose function remains uncertain. There are 12 residues in the CDR3. Trimming removed 1 base at V and 2 bases at J, with 4 bases between. In DNA form, the CDR3 reads TGTGCCAGAAGCTTGTTAGCCTACGAGCAGTACTTC. Its protein product is CARSLLAYEQYF.

This chain connects TRBV5-1 to TRBJ2-3, with a tentative D call TRBD2 (5 bases). There are 16 residues in the CDR3. Germline CDR1 SGHRS, CDR2 YFSETQ. V was shortened by 0 bases and J by 0 bases, with 11 bases between the two germline ends. The CDR3 is CASSLVGGSSTDTQYF. The CDR3 coding sequence is TGCGCCAGCAGCTTGGTCGGAGGCAGTAGCACAGATACGCAGTATTTT.

V gene TRBV4-2 combines with J gene TRBJ1-1, with D unresolved. This CDR3 is 15 amino acids long. Trimming removed 0 bases from V and 6 bases from J, with 14 bases in between. CDR1 and CDR2 (germline): LGHNA, YNFKEQ. The CDR3 sequence: CASSQDRAVDAEAFF. In DNA form, the CDR3 reads TGTGCCAGCAGCCAAGATCGCGCGGTTGACGCTGAAGCTTTCTTT.

The V call is TRBV19, the J call TRBJ1-2; D is uncertain. V lost 8 bases to trimming and J lost 3 bases, with 10 bases between them. This CDR3 region has 12 residues. Germline lookup yields CDR1 LNHDA and CDR2 SQIVND (reference sequence). The CDR3 protein is CASQAEHYGYTF. CDR3 nucleotides: TGTGCCAGTCAAGCGGAACACTATGGCTACACCTTC.

The CDR3 region is CASSRQGSGGYTF. DNA for the CDR3: TGTGCCAGCAGTAGACAGGGCTCGGGTGGCTACACCTTC. The chain joins TRBV6-6 to TRBJ1-2; 7 bases map to TRBD1. The CDR3 extends over 13 amino acids. The germline CDR1 and CDR2 sequences are MNHNY and SVGAGI (reference sequence). V shed 5 bases, J shed 7 bases, and the junction held 7 bases outside the gene matches.

The gene calls are TRBV7-2 and TRBJ2-6, with 9 bases aligning to TRBD1. Germline V CDR1 and CDR2: SGHTA, FQGNSA. V trimming: 3 bases; J trimming: 1 base; junction bases outside the gene matches: 4. This CDR3 spans 17 amino acids. In nucleotides, the CDR3 is TGTGCCAGCAGCTTTGGGACAGGGTCGTCTGGGGCCAACGTCCTGACTTTC. Protein product: CASSFGTGSSGANVLTF. Full variable domain (rest looked up from reference TRBV7-2 and TRBJ2-6): GAGVSQSPSNKVTEKGKDVELRCDPISGHTALYWYRQSLGQGLEFLIYFQGNSAPDKSGLPSDRFSAERTGGSVSTLTIQRTQQEDSAVYLCASSFGTGSSGANVLTFGAGSRLTVL.